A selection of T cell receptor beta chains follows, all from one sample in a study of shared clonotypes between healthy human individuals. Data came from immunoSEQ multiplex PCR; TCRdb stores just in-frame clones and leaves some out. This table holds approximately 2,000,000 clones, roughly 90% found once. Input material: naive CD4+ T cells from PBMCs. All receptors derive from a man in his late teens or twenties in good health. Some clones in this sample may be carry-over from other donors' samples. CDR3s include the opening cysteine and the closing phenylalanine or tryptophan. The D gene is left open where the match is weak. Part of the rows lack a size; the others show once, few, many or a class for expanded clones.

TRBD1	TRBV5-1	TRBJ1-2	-	CASSLGTGGGYTF	TGCGCCAGCAGCTTAGGGACAGGGGGCGGCTACACCTTC
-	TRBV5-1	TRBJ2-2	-	CASSLDGNGELFF	TGCGCCAGCAGCTTGGATGGTAACGGGGAGCTGTTTTTT
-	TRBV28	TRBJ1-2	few	CASSLGGYGYTF	TGTGCCAGCAGTTTAGGAGGGTATGGCTACACCTTC
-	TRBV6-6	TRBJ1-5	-	CASTKTGPAQPQHF	TGTGCCAGCACTAAGACAGGTCCGGCCCAGCCCCAGCATTTT
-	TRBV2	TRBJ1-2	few	CASIEQGSGYTF	TGTGCCAGCATTGAACAGGGAAGTGGCTACACCTTC
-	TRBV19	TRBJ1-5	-	CASSIGGSQPQHF	TGTGCCAGTAGTATAGGAGGGTCCCAGCCCCAGCATTTT
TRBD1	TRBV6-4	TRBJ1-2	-	CASSAGGNGGYTF	TGTGCCAGCAGCGCAGGGGGTAACGGTGGCTACACCTTC
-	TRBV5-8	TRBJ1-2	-	CASSLGRNYGYTF	TGTGCCAGCAGCTTGGGCAGAAACTATGGCTACACCTTC
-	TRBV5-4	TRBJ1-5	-	CASSLAPGQPQHF	TGTGCCAGCAGCTTGGCTCCAGGCCAGCCCCAGCATTTT
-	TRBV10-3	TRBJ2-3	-	CAISDARQGGTQYF	TGTGCCATCAGTGACGCCCGCCAGGGCGGTACGCAGTATTTT
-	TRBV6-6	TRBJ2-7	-	CASSYNGRDYEQYF	TGTGCCAGCAGTTACAACGGGCGGGACTACGAGCAGTACTTC
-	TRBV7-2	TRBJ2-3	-	CASSPWSTDTQYF	TGTGCCAGCAGCCCCTGGAGCACAGATACGCAGTATTTT
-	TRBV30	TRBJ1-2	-	CAWSASVAVGYTF	TGTGCCTGGAGTGCCTCGGTGGCCGTGGGCTACACCTTC
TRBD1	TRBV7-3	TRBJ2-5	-	CASSWTGSETQYF	TGTGCCAGCAGCTGGACAGGGTCGGAGACCCAGTACTTC
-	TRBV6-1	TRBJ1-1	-	CASSVNSFMNTEAFF	TGTGCCAGCAGTGTTAACAGCTTCATGAACACTGAAGCTTTCTTT
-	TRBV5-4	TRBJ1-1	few	CASSLAKAGNTEAFF	TGTGCCAGCAGCTTGGCCAAGGCAGGGAACACTGAAGCTTTCTTT
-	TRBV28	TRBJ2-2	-	CASSLSQLTGELFF	TGTGCCAGCAGTTTATCGCAGCTAACCGGGGAGCTGTTTTTT
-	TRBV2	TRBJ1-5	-	CASSDPRGASQPQHF	TGTGCCAGCAGCGATCCTCGGGGTGCGAGTCAGCCCCAGCATTTT
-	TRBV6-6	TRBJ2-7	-	CASTDGTPEQYF	TGTGCCAGCACCGACGGCACACCCGAGCAGTACTTC
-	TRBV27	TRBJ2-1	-	CASSSRRFFSGLAFHNEQFF	TGTGCCAGCAGTTCACGCCGGTTTTTCAGTGGGCTAGCGTTCCACAATGAGCAGTTCTTC
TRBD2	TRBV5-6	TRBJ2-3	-	CASSLERGGGSTDTQYF	TGTGCCAGCAGCTTGGAGCGGGGCGGGGGGAGCACAGATACGCAGTATTTT
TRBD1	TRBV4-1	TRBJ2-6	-	CASTDRGDVLTF	TGCGCCAGCACCGACAGGGGGGACGTCCTGACTTTC
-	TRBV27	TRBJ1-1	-	CASSPWTENTEAFF	TGTGCCAGCAGTCCCTGGACGGAGAACACTGAAGCTTTCTTT
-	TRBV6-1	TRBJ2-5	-	CASSERGWLRETQYF	TGTGCCAGCAGTGAACGGGGTTGGCTTCGGGAGACCCAGTACTTC
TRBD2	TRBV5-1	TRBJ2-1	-	CASSLVAGGPVEQFF	TGCGCCAGCAGCTTGGTGGCGGGAGGGCCCGTTGAGCAGTTCTTC
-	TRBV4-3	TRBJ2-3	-	CASSRRLESPWGDTQYF	TGCGCCAGCAGCCGTCGCCTCGAGTCCCCCTGGGGGGATACGCAGTATTTT
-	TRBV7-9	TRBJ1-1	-	CASSVEQGNTEAFF	TGTGCCAGCAGCGTAGAGCAGGGTAACACTGAAGCTTTCTTT
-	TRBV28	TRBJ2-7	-	CASSVELLEGEQYF	TGTGCCAGCAGTGTTGAGCTGCTCGAGGGCGAGCAGTACTTC
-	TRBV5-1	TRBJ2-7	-	CASSLSGGTLNEQYF	TGCGCCAGCAGCTTGTCAGGAGGGACACTAAACGAGCAGTACTTC
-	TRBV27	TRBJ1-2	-	CASSFGQGYGYTF	TGTGCCAGCAGTTTCGGTCAGGGCTATGGCTACACCTTC
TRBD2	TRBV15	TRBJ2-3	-	CATSRGTSGPLPDGTDTQYF	TGTGCCACCAGCAGGGGGACTAGCGGGCCCCTGCCGGACGGCACAGATACGCAGTATTTT